A single sample gave rise to the 20 T cell receptor beta chains below, sequenced in a study of T cell responses to AZD1222 COVID-19 vaccine. Using immunoSEQ multiplex PCR, the repertoire was profiled, and TCRdb retains in-frame clones only, with some absent. The data contain 85,000 to 110,000 clones, roughly 88% of them singletons. The sample here was peripheral blood, taken on day 0 of AZD1222 vaccination. These receptors came from an adult in good health.

The rearrangement joins TRBV19 to TRBJ1-2; weak D call: TRBD1 (6 bases). Deletions cut 4 bases from V and 5 bases from J, with 11 bases between. The CDR3 spans 13 residues. Germline loops: CDR1 LNHDA, CDR2 SQIVND (reference sequence). The DNA of the CDR3 is TGTGCCAGTAGTAACAGGGAGGCGTATGGCTACACCTTC. Encoded protein: CASSNREAYGYTF.

Remarks on this clone: One end of the junction does not line up with germline, which may come from a read error. J is TRBJ2-7 and V is TRBV29-1; D unclear. The length of the CDR3 is 11 residues. Per the germline V gene, CDR1 is SQVTM and CDR2 is ANQGSEA. CDR3 nucleotides: TGCAGCGTTTTCGTCTCCCACGAGCAGTACTTC. It yields the protein CSVFVSHEQYF.

The rearrangement links TRBV4-3 to TRBJ2-7; 7 positions match TRBD1. Germline assignment: CDR1 LGHNA and CDR2 YSLEER. V gave up 2 bases and J gave up 2 bases; unmatched junction bases: 6. The CDR3 runs 15 residues. The CDR3 DNA sequence: TGCGCCAGCAGCCAAAACAGGGGCACTACCTACGAGCAGTACTTC. This gives the protein CASSQNRGTTYEQYF.

The rearrangement joins TRBV5-4 to TRBJ1-2; D not certain. V dropped 3 bases and J dropped 0 bases, with 9 bases sitting between them. CDR3 size: 14 residues. Germline assignment: CDR1 SGHNT and CDR2 YYREEE (reference sequence). CDR3 residues: CASSYGQANYGYTF. Written as DNA, the CDR3 is TGTGCCAGCAGCTACGGTCAGGCTAACTATGGCTACACCTTC.

V gene TRBV11-1 combines with J gene TRBJ1-1, with D tentatively TRBD1 (6 bases). This CDR3 has 14 residues. V was pared by 2 bases and J by 1 base, with 8 bases between. Germline CDR1 and CDR2: SGHAT and FQDESV (reference sequence). CDR3 residues: CASSLRGANTEAFF. The CDR3 nucleotides read TGTGCCAGCAGCTTACGGGGGGCGAACACTGAAGCTTTCTTT.

The chain recombines TRBV5-1 with TRBJ1-2; 10 nucleotides match TRBD1. Trimming at V came to 4 bases and at J to 4 bases, leaving 7 bases not matched to a gene. This CDR3 is built from 15 residues. Germline V gene data show CDR1 as SGHRS and CDR2 as YFSETQ. The CDR3 is CASSPGDRGAYGYTF. The DNA of the CDR3 is TGCGCCAGCAGCCCGGGGGACAGGGGTGCCTATGGCTACACCTTC.

This rearrangement joins TRBV27 to TRBJ1-5; D remains unclear. Germline V gene lookup returns CDR1 MNHEY and CDR2 SMNVEV (reference sequence). V was trimmed by 5 bases and J by 10 bases, leaving 9 bases between them. The CDR3 is 11 amino acids. CDR3: CASSPHIPQHF. CDR3 nucleotides: TGTGCCAGCAGTCCACATATACCCCAGCATTTT.

The DNA for the CDR3 is TGCAGCGGAACCACAGGGGGTCAACTGTTTTTT. Translating gives CSGTTGGQLFF. The rearrangement uses TRBV29-1 and TRBJ1-4; the match to TRBD1 covers 8 bases. CDR3 length: 11 amino acids. With V trimmed by 7 bases and J by 12 bases, 7 bases remained unmatched. Germline-derived CDR1 and CDR2 are SQVTM and ANQGSEA.

The V gene is TRBV13, the J gene TRBJ2-5; D might be TRBD1 or TRBD2, each matching 6 bases. The CDR3 loop spans 14 amino acids. V was pared by 4 bases and J by 5 bases, with 14 bases between. CDR1 PRHDT and CDR2 FYEKMQ come from the germline V gene (reference sequence). CDR3 in DNA: TGTGCCAGCAGCTCGGGGGCCCCAGGGGAGACCCAGTACTTC. Translating gives CASSSGAPGETQYF.

The chain couples TRBV6-5 to TRBJ1-5; TRBD1 aligns across 7 bases. With 6 bases clipped from V and 2 bases from J, the junction kept 4 bases outside the gene matches. The length of the CDR3 is 14 residues. Germline CDR1 reads MNHEY; CDR2 reads SVGAGI. Here the CDR3 DNA reads TGTGCCAGCAGAGGAACAGGGGGCAATCAGCCCCAGCATTTT. Residues: CASRGTGGNQPQHF.

The rearrangement uses TRBV25-1 and TRBJ2-1; perhaps TRBD2 as D (6 bases). CDR3 length equals 14 residues. Germline V gives CDR1 MGHDK, CDR2 SYGVNS. Trimming took off 2 bases at V and 1 base at J, with 6 bases between the two ends. The CDR3 nucleotides read TGTGCCAGCAGTGAAAGCGGGTCCTACAATGAGCAGTTCTTC. It specifies CASSESGSYNEQFF.

The chain uses TRBV7-8 and TRBJ2-7; D unresolved. Germline V gene lookup returns CDR1 SGHVS and CDR2 FQNEAQ. Trimming left V 5 bases short and J 5 bases short, with 10 bases between. The CDR3 spans 12 residues. CDR3 in amino acids: CASSPRRHEQYF. The DNA for the CDR3 is TGTGCCAGCAGCCCCCGGCGCCACGAGCAGTACTTC. The full variable domain, rest sourced from reference TRBV7-8 and TRBJ2-7, is GAGVSQSPRYKVAKRGQDVALRCDPISGHVSLFWYQQALGQGPEFLTYFQNEAQLDKSGLPSDRFFAERPEGSVSTLKIQRTQQEDSAVYLCASSPRRHEQYFGPGTRLTVT.

The chain is built from TRBV7-9 and TRBJ1-1; unclear D gene. V lost 2 bases to trimming and J lost 7 bases, with 11 bases between them. The CDR3 has 13 residues. Germline CDR1 SEHNR, CDR2 FQNEAQ (reference sequence). The CDR3 DNA follows: TGTGCCAGCAGCTTACTCTGGGCGAGTGAAGCTTTCTTT. It specifies CASSLLWASEAFF.

V usage is TRBV7-2 and J usage is TRBJ2-3; 9 nucleotides line up with TRBD2. CDR1 is SGHTA and CDR2 is FQGNSA in the germline V gene. CDR3 length: 15 amino acids. V shed 5 bases, J shed 1 base, and the junction held 4 bases outside the gene matches. In nucleotides, the CDR3 is TGTGCCAGCAGCCCCCAGCGGGGGGGCACAGATACGCAGTATTTT. Its translation: CASSPQRGGTDTQYF.

V is TRBV5-1 and J is TRBJ1-1; D gene unclear. Trimming removed 1 base from V and 4 bases from J, with 17 bases in between. Germline V lookup: CDR1 SGHRS, CDR2 YFSETQ. The CDR3 has 16 residues. CDR3 DNA sequence: TGCGCCAGCAGCTTGCGCTTGTCCGCCGTGGGCACTGAAGCTTTCTTT. Its translation: CASSLRLSAVGTEAFF.

The chain links TRBV5-5 to TRBJ1-2; possibly TRBD1 for D (5 bases). Trimming removed 2 bases from V and 8 bases from J, with 13 bases in between. CDR3 length: 13 amino acids. Germline loops: CDR1 SGHKS, CDR2 YYEKEE (reference sequence). Here the CDR3 DNA reads TGTGCCAGCAGCTTCGGCAGGGACGGAGGCTACACCTTC. It specifies CASSFGRDGGYTF.

The chain is built from TRBV6-2 or TRBV6-3 and TRBJ2-2, with D perhaps matching TRBD2 (6 bases). The CDR3 length is 15 residues. V lost 2 bases and J lost 6, with 13 bases in between. Germline assignment: CDR1 MNHEY and CDR2 SVGEGT. The CDR3 here is CASSYTPGGAGELFF. CDR3 in DNA: TGTGCCAGCAGTTACACGCCAGGAGGGGCCGGGGAGCTGTTTTTT.

CDR3 bases: TGTGCCAGCAGCAGAGGGCTGAACACTGAAGCTTTCTTT. It specifies CASSRGLNTEAFF. The chain carries TRBV3-1 (or the pseudogene TRBV3-2) and TRBJ1-1; D is undetermined. Germline V gene data show CDR1 as LGHDT and CDR2 as YNNKEL (reference sequence). V shed 5 bases and J shed 0 bases, with 7 bases lying between them. The CDR3 runs 13 residues.

The chain combines TRBV28 with TRBJ1-5; possible D gene TRBD1, 5 bases. Trimming cost V 5 bases and J 2 bases, with 10 bases left between them. Germline CDR1 is MDHEN and CDR2 is SYDVKM. This CDR3 spans 14 amino acids. CDR3 amino acids: CASSPMGGNQPQHF. DNA of the CDR3: TGTGCCAGCAGTCCCATGGGGGGCAATCAGCCCCAGCATTTT. Looking up the rest from reference TRBV28 and TRBJ1-5 gives the full variable domain: DVKVTQSSRYLVKRTGEKVFLECVQDMDHENMFWYRQDPGLGLRLIYFSYDVKMKEKGDIPEGYSVSREKKERFSLILESASTNQTSMYLCASSPMGGNQPQHFGDGTRLSIL.

This clone was picked up one time. The gene calls are TRBV5-1 and TRBJ1-4; 9 bases are a match to TRBD1. This CDR3 has 15 amino acids. Germline V lookup: CDR1 SGHRS, CDR2 YFSETQ. V dropped 2 bases and J dropped 5; count of bases not matched to a gene: 4. The CDR3, as DNA: TGCGCCAGCAGCTTTGCCGGGACAGGGAATGAAAAACTGTTTTTT. Translating it yields CASSFAGTGNEKLFF.